This T cell receptor (beta chain) is drawn from a study of siplizumab effects on memory and regulatory T cells. Study-wide points: The average Treg-derived proportion among mappable alloreactive CD4+ clones was roughly 69% with siplizumab versus under 35% in controls. Roughly 75-95% of proliferating CD4+ or CD8+ clones defied assignment to a naive or memory phenotype.

A remark on this clone: Its target is not known.

The CDR3 totals 18 residues. From germline, CDR1 is SGHKS and CDR2 YYEKEE (reference sequence). Unmatched junction bases numbered 13, after V lost 4 bases and J lost 1 base. Libraries were prepared by immunoSEQ multiplex PCR; TCRdb keeps only in-frame clonotypes and omits some of them. The sample comprises some 100,000 clones, around 95% of which are singletons, and roughly 0.6% rests with the top ten. Sequenced input: Tregs sorted from blood. V usage is TRBV5-5 and J usage is TRBJ2-4; 8 nucleotides align to TRBD1. The sequence derives from a human donor in good health. CDR3 DNA sequence: TGTGCCAGCAGCCGACTCTACGACAGGGGAAGGGCCAAAAACATTCAGTACTTC. It yields the protein CASSRLYDRGRAKNIQYF.